Shown below are 5 T cell receptor beta chains from a single sample sequenced in a study of TIL therapy for anti-PD-1-resistant metastatic lung cancer. The immunoSEQ assay was v3. The table came from immunoSEQ multiplex PCR; TCRdb's copy has only in-frame clones and leaves some out. The sample lists approximately 16,000 clones; about 83% were seen once. As for time point: pre-treatment sample, taken before nivolumab and TIL therapy. Specimen: blood, collected at baseline. These TCRs come from a person between 25 and 79 years old with non-small cell lung cancer.

V gene TRBV23-1 combines with J gene TRBJ2-7; 11 bases fit TRBD1. TRBV23-1 is an ORF, and what it does is uncertain. Trimming at V came to 2 bases and at J to 6 bases, leaving 9 bases not matched to a gene. The CDR3 runs 16 residues. DNA for the CDR3: TGCGCCAGCAGTCAACGAATTCGGGACAGGGGGATCGAGCAGTACTTC. This codes for CASSQRIRDRGIEQYF.

The chain links TRBV5-6 to TRBJ2-7, with D perhaps matching TRBD1 or TRBD2 (6 bases each). This CDR3 is built from 15 residues. Germline CDR1 and CDR2: SGHDT and YYEEEE. V was shortened by 2 bases and J by 0 bases, with 12 bases between the two germline ends. CDR3 residues: CASSFSGGHSYEQYF. The DNA for the CDR3 is TGTGCCAGCAGCTTCTCCGGGGGCCACTCCTACGAGCAGTACTTC. Full variable domain (outside the CDR3, taken from reference TRBV5-6 and TRBJ2-7): DAGVTQSPTHLIKTRGQQVTLRCSPKSGHDTVSWYQQALGQGPQFIFQYYEEEERQRGNFPDRFSGHQFPNYSSELNVNALLLGDSALYLCASSFSGGHSYEQYFGPGTRLTVT.

The V and J genes are TRBV5-1 and TRBJ2-5; 9 bases align to TRBD2. The CDR3 runs to 17 residues. Trimming at V came to 0 bases and at J to 1 base, leaving 7 bases not matched to a gene. Germline CDR1 SGHRS, CDR2 YFSETQ. The CDR3 DNA follows: TGCGCCAGCAGCTTGGAAGGGCTAGCGGGGTCCCAAGAGACCCAGTACTTC. This encodes CASSLEGLAGSQETQYF.

This chain links TRBV18 with TRBJ2-3, with TRBD1 matching 9 bases. The germline V gene has CDR1 KGHSH and CDR2 LQKENI. With V trimmed by 7 bases and J by 4 bases, 6 bases remained unmatched. The CDR3 sequence is 14 residues long. CDR3 coding DNA: TGTGCCAGCTTCCGGGACAGGGAAGCAGATACGCAGTATTTT. It specifies CASFRDREADTQYF.

The chain employs TRBV9 and TRBJ2-2; D uncertain. Trimming pared 3 bases from V and 4 bases from J, leaving 7 bases between. This CDR3 contains 13 residues. Germline assignment: CDR1 SGDLS and CDR2 YYNGEE. In nucleotides, the CDR3 is TGTGCCAGCAGCGCTTCTGGCACCGGGGAGCTGTTTTTT. Residues: CASSASGTGELFF. The whole variable domain, filled in from reference TRBV9 and TRBJ2-2, reads DSGVTQTPKHLITATGQRVTLRCSPRSGDLSVYWYQQSLDQGLQFLIQYYNGEERAKGNILERFSAQQFPDLHSELNLSSLELGDSALYFCASSASGTGELFFGEGSRLTVL.